This is a list of T cell receptor beta chains from one sample in a study of blood T cells in healthy people across ages. MiXCR was run by TCRdb on the 5' RACE reads, yielding one entry per CDR3 protein. This repertoire shows over 1,200,000 distinct CDR3 sequences, around 55% found once; its top ten account for under 8.5%. Sequenced: blood. These receptors were collected from a man younger than 30 in good health. CDR3s include the opening cysteine and the closing phenylalanine or tryptophan. A D gene is named only where the DNA matches it firmly. A row's size may be missing; if present it is once, few, many or a size class.

v_gene: TRBV20-1
abundance: -
d_gene: -
j_gene: TRBJ1-2
CDR3aa: CSARDQYRLYGYTF
CDR3nt: TGCAGTGCTAGAGATCAGTATCGGCTCTATGGCTACACCTTC

v_gene: TRBV12-3/TRBV12-4
abundance: -
d_gene: -
j_gene: TRBJ1-4
CDR3aa: CASSSRSNEKLFF
CDR3nt: TGTGCCAGCAGTTCCCGGAGTAATGAAAAACTGTTTTTT

v_gene: TRBV12-3/TRBV12-4
abundance: -
d_gene: TRBD1
j_gene: TRBJ1-5
CDR3aa: CASSPERGRDQPQHF
CDR3nt: TGTGCCAGCAGCCCTGAAAGGGGGCGCGATCAGCCCCAGCATTTT

v_gene: TRBV20-1
abundance: -
d_gene: -
j_gene: TRBJ1-2
CDR3aa: CSASRFNYGYTF
CDR3nt: TGCAGTGCCAGCCGGTTCAACTATGGCTACACCTTC

v_gene: TRBV7-2
abundance: -
d_gene: TRBD2
j_gene: TRBJ2-3
CDR3aa: CASSLGGLAGVSDTQYF
CDR3nt: TGTGCCAGCAGCTTGGGAGGACTAGCGGGCGTCTCAGATACGCAGTATTTT

v_gene: TRBV4-3
abundance: few
d_gene: TRBD1
j_gene: TRBJ1-5
CDR3aa: CASSQDPRGNQPQHF
CDR3nt: TGCGCCAGCAGCCAAGATCCCAGGGGGAATCAGCCCCAGCATTTT

v_gene: TRBV4-3
abundance: few
d_gene: -
j_gene: TRBJ2-5
CDR3aa: CASSQDARTQETQYF
CDR3nt: TGCGCCAGCAGCCAAGACGCCCGGACGCAAGAGACCCAGTACTTC

v_gene: TRBV5-6
abundance: -
d_gene: -
j_gene: TRBJ2-5
CDR3aa: CASCPVGQETQYF
CDR3nt: TGTGCCAGCTGTCCAGTAGGCCAAGAGACCCAGTACTTC

v_gene: TRBV28
abundance: few
d_gene: TRBD1
j_gene: TRBJ1-2
CDR3aa: CASLPPDRGLSPGRGYTF
CDR3nt: TGTGCCAGCCTTCCCCCGGACAGGGGGCTTTCCCCCGGGAGGGGCTACACCTTC

v_gene: TRBV20-1
abundance: once
d_gene: TRBD2
j_gene: TRBJ2-7
CDR3aa: CSARDWLAGGYEQYF
CDR3nt: TGCAGTGCTAGAGATTGGCTAGCGGGAGGCTACGAGCAGTACTTC

v_gene: TRBV29-1
abundance: -
d_gene: -
j_gene: TRBJ1-1
CDR3aa: CSVEDLLAAFF
CDR3nt: TGCAGCGTTGAAGATCTCCTCGCAGCTTTCTTT

v_gene: TRBV29-1
abundance: -
d_gene: TRBD2
j_gene: TRBJ2-3
CDR3aa: CSVDRGRRTDTQYF
CDR3nt: TGCAGCGTTGACCGCGGGAGGCGCACAGATACGCAGTATTTT

v_gene: TRBV29-1
abundance: few
d_gene: TRBD1
j_gene: TRBJ2-7
CDR3aa: CSVQTGQSRAEQYF
CDR3nt: TGCAGCGTCCAGACGGGACAGTCAAGAGCCGAGCAGTACTTC

v_gene: TRBV12-3/TRBV12-4
abundance: once
d_gene: -
j_gene: TRBJ2-1
CDR3aa: CASTQTGVWQFF
CDR3nt: TGTGCCAGCACACAGACGGGAGTTTGGCAGTTCTTC

v_gene: TRBV4-3
abundance: -
d_gene: TRBD2
j_gene: TRBJ2-1
CDR3aa: CASSQGIAGGRSNNEQFF
CDR3nt: TGCGCCAGCAGCCAAGGAATAGCGGGGGGGCGCTCTAACAATGAGCAGTTCTTC

v_gene: TRBV10-3
abundance: -
d_gene: -
j_gene: TRBJ2-7
CDR3aa: CAISASLGSYEQYF
CDR3nt: TGTGCCATAAGTGCCTCCCTGGGGTCCTACGAGCAGTACTTC

v_gene: TRBV11-2
abundance: -
d_gene: -
j_gene: TRBJ1-2
CDR3aa: CASSLLSRARSYGYTF
CDR3nt: TGTGCCAGCAGCTTATTGTCCAGGGCTCGGAGCTATGGCTACACCTTC

v_gene: TRBV20-1
abundance: -
d_gene: TRBD1
j_gene: TRBJ2-3
CDR3aa: CSAQRTGWDTQYF
CDR3nt: TGCAGTGCTCAAAGGACAGGGTGGGATACGCAGTATTTT

v_gene: TRBV9
abundance: -
d_gene: -
j_gene: TRBJ2-3
CDR3aa: CASSVEGITDTQYF
CDR3nt: TGTGCCAGCAGCGTAGAAGGGATTACAGATACGCAGTATTTT

v_gene: TRBV4-2
abundance: -
d_gene: -
j_gene: TRBJ2-3
CDR3aa: CASSQESSGLSTDTQYF
CDR3nt: TGTGCCAGCAGCCAAGAGAGCAGCGGCCTGAGCACAGATACGCAGTATTTT

v_gene: TRBV6-2/TRBV6-3
abundance: few
d_gene: -
j_gene: TRBJ2-1
CDR3aa: CASSYSGKSSYNEQFF
CDR3nt: TGTGCCAGCAGTTACTCGGGGAAAAGCTCCTACAATGAGCAGTTCTTC

v_gene: TRBV7-9
abundance: -
d_gene: -
j_gene: TRBJ2-7
CDR3aa: CASSPEGAGFSTYEQYF
CDR3nt: TGTGCCAGCAGCCCCGAGGGAGCAGGCTTCTCTACCTACGAGCAGTACTTC

v_gene: TRBV6-1
abundance: -
d_gene: -
j_gene: TRBJ2-1
CDR3aa: CASSTQEGDNEQFF
CDR3nt: TGTGCCAGCAGTACCCAGGAAGGGGACAATGAGCAGTTCTTC

v_gene: TRBV28
abundance: -
d_gene: -
j_gene: TRBJ1-5
CDR3aa: CASSLYINSVTGSFGQPQHF
CDR3nt: TGTGCCAGCAGTTTGTACATAAACTCGGTAACAGGGTCCTTTGGGCAGCCCCAGCATTTT

v_gene: TRBV7-8
abundance: once
d_gene: -
j_gene: TRBJ1-6
CDR3aa: CASSSPIHPGRSPLHF
CDR3nt: TGTGCCAGCAGCTCCCCAATACATCCGGGTCGTTCACCCCTCCACTTT

v_gene: TRBV27
abundance: -
d_gene: -
j_gene: TRBJ1-2
CDR3aa: CASSATLWGGYTF
CDR3nt: TGTGCCAGCAGTGCGACCCTATGGGGGGGCTACACCTTC

v_gene: TRBV29-1
abundance: once
d_gene: -
j_gene: TRBJ1-2
CDR3aa: CSVEETDLPTYGYTF
CDR3nt: TGCAGCGTTGAAGAAACAGACCTTCCCACCTATGGCTACACCTTC

v_gene: TRBV20-1
abundance: -
d_gene: -
j_gene: TRBJ2-1
CDR3aa: CSAFRESSYNEQFF
CDR3nt: TGCAGTGCTTTCAGGGAAAGCTCCTACAATGAGCAGTTCTTC